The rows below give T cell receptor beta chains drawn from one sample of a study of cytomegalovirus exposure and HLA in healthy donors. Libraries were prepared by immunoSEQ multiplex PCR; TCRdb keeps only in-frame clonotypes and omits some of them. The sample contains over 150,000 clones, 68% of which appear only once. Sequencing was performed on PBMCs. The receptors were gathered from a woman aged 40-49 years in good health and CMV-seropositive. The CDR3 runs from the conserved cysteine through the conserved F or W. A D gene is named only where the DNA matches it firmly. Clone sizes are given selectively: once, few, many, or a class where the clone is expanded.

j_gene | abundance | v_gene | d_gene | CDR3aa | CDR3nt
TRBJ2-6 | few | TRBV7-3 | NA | CASSPQGALPHSGANVLTF | TGTGCCAGCAGTCCACAGGGAGCCCTGCCCCACTCTGGGGCCAACGTCCTGACTTTC
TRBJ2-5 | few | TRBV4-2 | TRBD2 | CASSQSLAGGPRETQYF | TGTGCCAGCAGCCAATCTTTAGCGGGAGGGCCTCGAGAGACCCAGTACTTC
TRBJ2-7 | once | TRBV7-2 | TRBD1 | CASSSLGGQGGEQYF | TGTGCCAGCAGCTCGCTAGGGGGACAGGGCGGCGAGCAGTACTTC
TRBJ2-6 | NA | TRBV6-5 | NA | CASSYSLRGANVLTF | TGTGCCAGCAGTTATTCCCTTCGGGGGGCCAACGTCCTGACTTTC
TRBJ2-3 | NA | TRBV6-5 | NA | CASSPAGDTDTQYF | TGTGCCAGCAGCCCGGCAGGGGACACAGATACGCAGTATTTT
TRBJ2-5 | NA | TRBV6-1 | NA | CASQDSGQETQYF | TGTGCCAGTCAAGACTCGGGGCAAGAGACCCAGTACTTC
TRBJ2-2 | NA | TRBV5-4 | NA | CASSLMPGQETGELFF | TGTGCCAGCAGCTTGATGCCAGGGCAAGAAACCGGGGAGCTGTTTTTT
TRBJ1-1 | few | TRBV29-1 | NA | CSADRRNTEAFF | TGCAGCGCAGACAGGAGGAACACTGAAGCTTTCTTT
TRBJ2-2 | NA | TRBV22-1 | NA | CPGSARFEGVGNTGELFF | TGTCCTGGGAGCGCACGTTTCGAAGGGGTTGGAAACACCGGGGAGCTGTTTTTT
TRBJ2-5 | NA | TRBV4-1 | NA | CASSQERVLPQYF | TGCGCCAGCAGCCAAGAGAGAGTACTACCCCAGTACTTC
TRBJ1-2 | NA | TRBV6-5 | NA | CASPDNLHYGYTF | TGTGCCTCCCCTGACAACCTCCACTATGGCTACACCTTC
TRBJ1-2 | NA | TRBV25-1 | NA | CASSEGVLGARYGYTF | TGTGCCAGCAGTGAAGGGGTATTGGGGGCCCGGTATGGCTACACCTTC
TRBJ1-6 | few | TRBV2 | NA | CASIGQTYNSPLHF | TGTGCCAGCATCGGACAGACATATAATTCACCCCTCCACTTT
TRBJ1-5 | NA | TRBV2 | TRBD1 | CASSDDRGVYSNQPQHF | TGTGCCAGCAGTGATGACAGGGGGGTATATAGCAATCAGCCCCAGCATTTT
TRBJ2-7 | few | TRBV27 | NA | CASNRDYEQYF | TGTGCCAGCAACAGGGACTACGAGCAGTACTTC
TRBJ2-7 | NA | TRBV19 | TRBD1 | CASSRQGAGYEQYF | TGTGCCAGTAGTAGACAGGGGGCAGGCTACGAGCAGTACTTC
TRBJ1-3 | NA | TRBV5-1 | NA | CASSFPQNSGNTIYF | TGCGCCAGCAGCTTCCCCCAGAACTCTGGAAACACCATATATTTT
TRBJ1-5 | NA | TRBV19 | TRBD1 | CASSIQDRLWGNSNQPQHF | TGTGCCAGTAGTATACAGGACAGGCTATGGGGGAATAGCAATCAGCCCCAGCATTTT
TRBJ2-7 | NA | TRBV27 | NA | CASSQGLAYEQYF | TGTGCCAGCAGTCAAGGACTGGCCTACGAGCAGTACTTC
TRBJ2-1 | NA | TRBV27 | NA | CASSTLRIDSEQFF | TGTGCCAGCAGTACTCTTAGAATAGACAGTGAGCAGTTCTTC
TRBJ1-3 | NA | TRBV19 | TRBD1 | CASSSRQGGIPGNTIYF | TGTGCCAGTAGTTCGCGACAGGGCGGGATCCCCGGAAACACCATATATTTT
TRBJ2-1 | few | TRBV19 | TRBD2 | CASSILFARGRLGEQFF | TGTGCCAGTAGTATATTGTTCGCGCGCGGGAGGCTGGGTGAGCAGTTCTTC